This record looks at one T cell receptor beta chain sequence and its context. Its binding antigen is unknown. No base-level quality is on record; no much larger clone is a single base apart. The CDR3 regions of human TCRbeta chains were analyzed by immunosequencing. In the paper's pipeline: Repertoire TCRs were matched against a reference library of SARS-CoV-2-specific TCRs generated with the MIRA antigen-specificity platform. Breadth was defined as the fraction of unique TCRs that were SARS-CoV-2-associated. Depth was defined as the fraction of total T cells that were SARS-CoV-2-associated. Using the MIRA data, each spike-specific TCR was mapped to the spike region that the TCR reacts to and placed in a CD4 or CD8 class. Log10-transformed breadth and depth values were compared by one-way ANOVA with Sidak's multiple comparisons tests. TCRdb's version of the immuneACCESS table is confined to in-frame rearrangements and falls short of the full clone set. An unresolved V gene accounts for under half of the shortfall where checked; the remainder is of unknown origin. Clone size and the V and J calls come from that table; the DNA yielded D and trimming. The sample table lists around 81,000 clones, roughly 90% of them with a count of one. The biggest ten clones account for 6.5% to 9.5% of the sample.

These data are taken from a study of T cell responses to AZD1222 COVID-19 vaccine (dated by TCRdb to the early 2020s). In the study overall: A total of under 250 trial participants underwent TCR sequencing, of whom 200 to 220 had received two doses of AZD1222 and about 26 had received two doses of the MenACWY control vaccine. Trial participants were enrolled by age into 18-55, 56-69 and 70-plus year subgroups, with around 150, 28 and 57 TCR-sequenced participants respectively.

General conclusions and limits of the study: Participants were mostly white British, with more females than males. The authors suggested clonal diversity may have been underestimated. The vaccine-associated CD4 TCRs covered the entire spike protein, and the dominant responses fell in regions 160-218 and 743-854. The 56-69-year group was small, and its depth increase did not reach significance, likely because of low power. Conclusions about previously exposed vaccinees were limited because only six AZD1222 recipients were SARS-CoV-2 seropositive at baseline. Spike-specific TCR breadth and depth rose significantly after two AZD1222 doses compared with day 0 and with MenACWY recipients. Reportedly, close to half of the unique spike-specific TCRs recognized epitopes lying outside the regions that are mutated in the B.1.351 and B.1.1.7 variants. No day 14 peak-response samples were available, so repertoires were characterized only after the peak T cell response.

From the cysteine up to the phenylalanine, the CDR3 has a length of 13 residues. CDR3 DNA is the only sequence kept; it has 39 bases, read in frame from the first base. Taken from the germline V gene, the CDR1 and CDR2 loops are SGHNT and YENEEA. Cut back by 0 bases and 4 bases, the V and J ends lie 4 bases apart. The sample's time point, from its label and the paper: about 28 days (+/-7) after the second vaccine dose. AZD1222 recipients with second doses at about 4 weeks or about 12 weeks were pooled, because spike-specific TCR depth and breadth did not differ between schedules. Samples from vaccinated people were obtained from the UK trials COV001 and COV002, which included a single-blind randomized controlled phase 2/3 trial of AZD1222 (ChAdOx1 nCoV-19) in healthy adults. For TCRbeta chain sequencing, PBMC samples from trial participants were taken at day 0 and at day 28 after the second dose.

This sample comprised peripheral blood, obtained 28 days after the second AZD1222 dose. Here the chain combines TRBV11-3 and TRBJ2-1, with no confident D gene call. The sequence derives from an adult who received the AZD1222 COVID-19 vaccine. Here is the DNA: TGTGCCAGCAGCTTAGACGAATACAATGAGCAGTTCTTC. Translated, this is CASSLDEYNEQFF.